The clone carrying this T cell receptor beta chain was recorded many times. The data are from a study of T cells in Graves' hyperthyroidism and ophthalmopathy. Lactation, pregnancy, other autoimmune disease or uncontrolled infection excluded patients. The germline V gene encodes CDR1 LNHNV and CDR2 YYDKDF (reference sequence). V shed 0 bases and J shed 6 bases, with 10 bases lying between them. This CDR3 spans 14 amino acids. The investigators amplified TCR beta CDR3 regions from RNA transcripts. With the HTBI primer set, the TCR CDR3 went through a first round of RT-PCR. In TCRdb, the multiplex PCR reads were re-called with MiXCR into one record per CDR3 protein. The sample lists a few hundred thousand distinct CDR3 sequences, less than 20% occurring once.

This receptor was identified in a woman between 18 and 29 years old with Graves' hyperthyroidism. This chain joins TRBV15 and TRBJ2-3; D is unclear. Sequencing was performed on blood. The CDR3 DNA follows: TGTGCCACCAGCAGAGAGGGTAGAATGGATACGCAGTATTTT. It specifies CATSREGRMDTQYF.